This T cell receptor (beta chain) is drawn from a study of blood T cell repertoires in COVID-19. Across the whole study: Sites across the United States, Italy and Spain contributed samples from acute and convalescent COVID-19.

Using immunoSEQ multiplex PCR, the repertoire was profiled, and TCRdb retains in-frame clones only, with some absent. The profile shows about 72,000 clones, approximately 90% of them singletons. The CDR3 spans 13 residues. The specimen was peripheral blood. The V gene is TRBV12-1, the J gene TRBJ2-1; the D call TRBD1 from the table was never checked on the DNA. TRBV12-1 is a listed pseudogene. The sequence was collected from a woman aged 55-70 years with active COVID-19. CDR3: CASNIGAEDEQFF. CDR3 nucleotide sequence: TGTGCCAGCAACATAGGGGCCGAGGATGAGCAGTTCTTC.